One and the same sample provided the 30 T cell receptor beta chains below, sequenced in a study of regulatory and conventional T cells in RAG deficiency. Assay: immunoSEQ multiplex PCR; the TCRdb copy retains only in-frame clones and omits some. The table records roughly 13,000 clones, approximately 93% of them present only once. Conventional CD4+ T cells were sorted from blood as CD25-low CD127-high cells. These data were also reused for a study on regulatory T cells. As reported in that work: The PCR used 52 TRBV and 13 TRBJ primers.

The sample consisted of CD4+ effector T cells sorted from blood. Every receptor here comes from a human donor in good health.

The V and J genes are TRBV5-1 and TRBJ2-1, with 9 positions matching TRBD2. This CDR3 is built from 12 residues. The germline CDR1 and CDR2 sequences are SGHRS and YFSETQ. Trimming cost V 4 bases and J 13 bases; bases outside gene matches: 6. CDR3 DNA: TGCGCCAGCAGCCCCCCTAGCGGGGCACAGTTCTTC. This translates into CASSPPSGAQFF. Full variable domain (remainder filled in from reference TRBV5-1 and TRBJ2-1): KAGVTQTPRYLIKTRGQQVTLSCSPISGHRSVSWYQQTPGQGLQFLFEYFSETQRNKGNFPGRFSGRQFSNSRSEMNVSTLELGDSALYLCASSPPSGAQFFGPGTRLTVL.

The genes are TRBV5-1 and TRBJ2-1, with a possible D match to TRBD2 (6 bases). CDR3 size: 13 residues. Germline CDR1 SGHRS, CDR2 YFSETQ. The V and J ends lost 4 bases and 9 bases respectively, with 14 bases between them. The CDR3 here is CASSLPSRGEQFF. The CDR3 DNA reads as TGCGCCAGCAGCCTCCCATCGCGGGGTGAGCAGTTCTTC.

The chain combines TRBV7-2 with TRBJ1-5; the match to TRBD1 covers 7 bases. V lost 6 bases to trimming and J lost 0 bases; unmatched junction nucleotides: 2. The CDR3 totals 14 residues. Germline-derived CDR1 and CDR2 are SGHTA and FQGNSA. CDR3 nucleotide sequence: TGTGCCAGCAGTAGGGGGCATAGCAATCAGCCCCAGCATTTT. Its translation: CASSRGHSNQPQHF.

The chain carries TRBV6-1 and TRBJ1-2; tentative D call: TRBD1 (5 bases). Germline V gene sequence: CDR1 MNHNS, CDR2 SASEGT. V was pared by 1 base and J by 2 bases, with 14 bases between. The CDR3 length is 16 residues. CDR3 DNA: TGTGCCAGCAGTGAAGTGATGTGGACAAAAAACTATGGCTACACCTTC. Protein product: CASSEVMWTKNYGYTF.

The V and J genes are TRBV28 and TRBJ2-7; TRBD1 agrees at 8 bases. After removal of 6 bases from V and 6 bases from J, the junction contained 13 bases not matched to a gene. The CDR3 is 15 amino acids. Germline loops: CDR1 MDHEN, CDR2 SYDVKM. CDR3 sequence: CASSPDRGGRVEQYF. The CDR3 DNA follows: TGTGCCAGCAGCCCCGACAGGGGCGGGCGAGTCGAGCAGTACTTC.

This chain uses TRBV19 with TRBJ2-5; 9 positions match TRBD2. Germline V CDR1 and CDR2: LNHDA, SQIVND (reference sequence). V was clipped by 5 bases and J by 5 bases; unmatched bases: 12. CDR3 size: 16 residues. CDR3 amino acids: CASSSRGSGGRETQYF. The CDR3 DNA is TGTGCCAGTAGTTCCCGAGGTAGCGGGGGTAGGGAGACCCAGTACTTC.

This sequence joins TRBV6-1 and TRBJ1-2; 8 bases align to TRBD1. The V segment lost 4 bases and the J segment 3 bases; nucleotides outside the gene matches: 7. The CDR3 is made up of 15 amino acids. Germline-derived CDR1 and CDR2 are MNHNS and SASEGT. CDR3: CASSVRTGGDYGYTF. CDR3 sequence (DNA): TGTGCCAGCAGTGTACGTACAGGGGGGGACTATGGCTACACCTTC.

This CDR3 reads CASTRGGILTYTEAFF. DNA for the CDR3: TGTGCCAGCACCCGAGGGGGAATCTTAACCTACACTGAAGCTTTCTTT. This chain links TRBV28 with TRBJ1-1, with D possibly being TRBD1 (6 bases). Germline lookup yields CDR1 MDHEN and CDR2 SYDVKM. This CDR3 region has 16 residues. Trimming shortened V by 7 bases and J by 3 bases, and 21 bases separated the two germline ends.

The chain recombines TRBV11-2 with TRBJ2-3, with D perhaps TRBD2 (7 bases). V lost 3 bases and J lost 5, with 12 bases in between. This CDR3 has 14 amino acids. CDR1 and CDR2 from the germline V gene are SGHAT and FQNNGV. Here the CDR3 reads CASSFGGAIDTQYF. DNA for the CDR3: TGTGCCAGCAGCTTTGGGGGGGCTATAGATACGCAGTATTTT.

This clone was counted between two and nine times. The chain carries TRBV7-9 and TRBJ2-7; 7 bases fit TRBD2. Losses at the gene ends were 5 bases for V and 2 bases for J; bases not matched to a gene: 6. The germline V gene encodes CDR1 SEHNR and CDR2 FQNEAQ (reference sequence). CDR3 length: 14 amino acids. DNA of the CDR3: TGTGCCAGCAGCCAGGGACTACCTACCTACGAGCAGTACTTC. This translates into CASSQGLPTYEQYF.

This chain links TRBV5-1 with TRBJ2-1; TRBD1 agrees at 7 bases. V gave up 3 bases and J gave up 3 bases; unmatched junction bases: 3. Germline V gene lookup returns CDR1 SGHRS and CDR2 YFSETQ. The CDR3 totals 14 residues. The CDR3 DNA is TGCGCCAGCAGCTCGGGACAGAACTACAATGAGCAGTTCTTC. It yields the protein CASSSGQNYNEQFF. Complete variable domain (other parts from reference TRBV5-1 and TRBJ2-1): KAGVTQTPRYLIKTRGQQVTLSCSPISGHRSVSWYQQTPGQGLQFLFEYFSETQRNKGNFPGRFSGRQFSNSRSEMNVSTLELGDSALYLCASSSGQNYNEQFFGPGTRLTVL.

V usage is TRBV5-1 and J usage is TRBJ1-1; possible D gene TRBD1, 5 bases. Germline-derived CDR1 and CDR2 are SGHRS and YFSETQ. Trimming stripped 0 bases from V and 5 bases from J, with 17 bases between. This CDR3 is 16 amino acids long. CDR3 amino acids: CASSLGLGGRATEAFF. The DNA of the CDR3 is TGCGCCAGCAGCTTGGGCCTTGGGGGAAGAGCTACTGAAGCTTTCTTT. The full variable domain, rest sourced from reference TRBV5-1 and TRBJ1-1, is KAGVTQTPRYLIKTRGQQVTLSCSPISGHRSVSWYQQTPGQGLQFLFEYFSETQRNKGNFPGRFSGRQFSNSRSEMNVSTLELGDSALYLCASSLGLGGRATEAFFGQGTRLTVV.

J is TRBJ2-1 and V is TRBV7-2, with a tentative D call TRBD1 (6 bases). The CDR3 totals 13 residues. Trimming stripped 5 bases from V and 8 bases from J, with 13 bases between. Germline loops: CDR1 SGHTA, CDR2 FQGNSA. The CDR3 nucleotides are TGTGCCAGCAGCACCTACAGGGACCATGAGCAGTTCTTC. Translating gives CASSTYRDHEQFF.

The gene calls are TRBV14 and TRBJ2-3; D unresolved. The CDR3 has 11 residues. Per the germline V gene, CDR1 is SGHDN and CDR2 is FVKESK. V lost 6 bases, J lost 2 bases, and 3 bases lay in between. DNA of the CDR3: TGTGCCAGCAGTCACACAGATACGCAGTATTTT. It codes for CASSHTDTQYF.

The rearrangement joins TRBV6-6 to TRBJ2-7; D not certain. V lost 2 bases to trimming and J lost 5 bases, with 16 bases between them. This CDR3 comprises 15 residues. Germline V lookup: CDR1 MNHNY, CDR2 SVGAGI (reference sequence). CDR3 sequence: CASSYGRNPRHEQYF. The CDR3 bases are TGTGCCAGCAGTTACGGCAGGAATCCCCGCCACGAGCAGTACTTC.

Here the CDR3 reads CASSPSGRGASYEQYF. CDR3 DNA sequence: TGTGCCAGCTCACCATCGGGGCGGGGGGCCTCCTACGAGCAGTACTTC. The chain has TRBV18 and TRBJ2-7; 8 bases match TRBD2. After removal of 2 bases from V and 0 bases from J, the junction contained 6 bases not matched to a gene. CDR1 is KGHSH, CDR2 LQKENI, per germline. The CDR3 length is 16 residues.

The genes are TRBV5-8 and TRBJ2-7; TRBD2 agrees at 14 bases. From germline, CDR1 is SGHTS and CDR2 YDEGEE. The junction had 4 bases not matched to a gene; V was cut back by 4 bases and J by 4 bases. The CDR3 spans 15 residues. The CDR3 DNA is TGTGCCAGCAGCGTGGGACTAGCGGGAGCTTACGAGCAGTACTTC. It is translated as CASSVGLAGAYEQYF.

The chain uses TRBV7-2 and TRBJ1-1, with TRBD1 as a possible D gene (6 bases). This CDR3 contains 16 residues. Germline loops: CDR1 SGHTA, CDR2 FQGNSA. V was pared by 4 bases and J by 1 base, with 16 bases between. The CDR3 is CASSYPPGHTNTEAFF. CDR3 sequence (DNA): TGTGCCAGCAGCTATCCACCGGGACACACGAACACTGAAGCTTTCTTT.

The J gene is TRBJ2-1, the V gene TRBV7-3; TRBD1 agrees at 8 bases. The CDR3 sequence is 15 residues long. Germline V gives CDR1 SGHTA, CDR2 FQGTGA. With V trimmed by 8 bases and J by 0 bases, 6 bases remained unmatched. The CDR3 reads CASGLGQGSYNEQFF. As DNA, the CDR3 is TGTGCCAGCGGACTCGGACAGGGCTCCTACAATGAGCAGTTCTTC.

The J gene is TRBJ1-1, the V gene TRBV6-1; D is ambiguous. The V and J ends lost 4 bases and 3 bases respectively, with 21 bases between them. This CDR3 comprises 17 residues. Germline lookup yields CDR1 MNHNS and CDR2 SASEGT. The CDR3 is CASSANSHGRIYTEAFF. Here the CDR3 DNA reads TGTGCCAGCAGTGCTAACAGTCACGGGCGTATTTACACTGAAGCTTTCTTT.

V is TRBV15 and J is TRBJ1-2, with D unclear. The ends were cut back, 1 base at V and 6 bases at J, with 15 bases in the middle. Germline loops: CDR1 LNHNV, CDR2 YYDKDF (reference sequence). There are 15 residues in the CDR3. The CDR3 sequence is CATSRGTFTRDGYTF. CDR3 nucleotides: TGTGCCACCAGCAGAGGGACCTTCACTCGGGATGGCTACACCTTC.

The chain uses TRBV4-1 and TRBJ1-1, with D tentatively TRBD1 (6 bases). Trimming pared 3 bases from V and 1 base from J, leaving 9 bases between. This CDR3 is 14 amino acids long. Germline CDR1 and CDR2: MGHRA and YSYEKL. CDR3: CASSHTGKNTEAFF. The CDR3 DNA is TGCGCCAGCAGCCATACAGGGAAGAACACTGAAGCTTTCTTT.

The gene calls are TRBV7-2 and TRBJ1-1, with 10 bases identical to TRBD1. Germline V CDR1 and CDR2: SGHTA, FQGNSA. The CDR3 loop spans 15 amino acids. Trimming cost V 5 bases and J 5 bases; bases outside gene matches: 8. DNA of the CDR3: TGTGCCAGCAGCCCTAGGACAGGGGGTGTGACTGAAGCTTTCTTT. It is translated as CASSPRTGGVTEAFF. Full variable domain (missing parts from reference TRBV7-2 and TRBJ1-1): GAGVSQSPSNKVTEKGKDVELRCDPISGHTALYWYRQSLGQGLEFLIYFQGNSAPDKSGLPSDRFSAERTGGSVSTLTIQRTQQEDSAVYLCASSPRTGGVTEAFFGQGTRLTVV.

This clone has only one observation. V is TRBV4-1 and J is TRBJ2-2; D possibly corresponds to TRBD1 (5 bases). CDR3 length: 15 residues. V gave up 4 bases and J gave up 1 base, with 10 bases separating them. Germline CDR1 MGHRA, CDR2 YSYEKL. The CDR3, as DNA: TGCGCCAGCAGCCGGATTACAGGGAACACCGGGGAGCTGTTTTTT. It translates to CASSRITGNTGELFF.

The rearrangement joins TRBV27 to TRBJ1-2; 9 positions match TRBD1. The V segment lost 5 bases and the J segment 7 bases; nucleotides outside the gene matches: 5. The CDR3 is 13 amino acids. Germline values: CDR1 MNHEY, CDR2 SMNVEV (reference sequence). CDR3 nucleotides: TGTGCCAGCAGTGAATCGACAGGGGGTGGCTACACCTTC. This translates into CASSESTGGGYTF.

The chain employs TRBV28 and TRBJ2-7, with 7 bases lining up with TRBD2. Germline CDR1 reads MDHEN; CDR2 reads SYDVKM. Losses at the gene ends were 2 bases for V and 4 bases for J; bases not matched to a gene: 8. CDR3 length: 15 amino acids. The CDR3 loop is CASSLRGVGTYEQYF. CDR3 DNA: TGTGCCAGCAGTTTACGGGGGGTAGGGACGTACGAGCAGTACTTC.

The CDR3 region is CASRTSGGANTEAFF. The CDR3 nucleotides are TGTGCCAGCCGAACCTCGGGGGGAGCTAACACTGAAGCTTTCTTT. This chain uses TRBV18 with TRBJ1-1; tentatively, D is TRBD1 (5 bases). CDR1 KGHSH and CDR2 LQKENI come from the germline V gene. The ends were cut back, 8 bases at V and 2 bases at J, with 18 bases in the middle. This CDR3 is 15 amino acids long.

The V gene is TRBV9, the J gene TRBJ2-2; 8 bases are a match to TRBD2. Germline V gives CDR1 SGDLS, CDR2 YYNGEE. The CDR3 consists of 16 residues. Trimming at V came to 3 bases and at J to 2 bases, leaving 6 bases not matched to a gene. The CDR3 spells CASSARLAGNTGELFF. The CDR3 coding sequence is TGTGCCAGCAGCGCGCGGCTAGCGGGTAACACCGGGGAGCTGTTTTTT.

The rearrangement links TRBV6-5 to TRBJ2-7; D is ambiguous. Trimming removed 7 bases at V and 2 bases at J, with 12 bases between. CDR1 MNHEY and CDR2 SVGAGI come from the germline V gene. The CDR3 runs to 13 residues. The CDR3 DNA reads TGTGCCAGCACCCGCAGAGGCCCCTACGAGCAGTACTTC. Translating it yields CASTRRGPYEQYF.

Here the CDR3 DNA reads TGTGCCTGGAGTGGCGGGGAAGGGTGGGGGAAGAACACTGAAGCTTTCTTT. Encoded protein: CAWSGGEGWGKNTEAFF. V and J are TRBV30 and TRBJ1-1, with a tentative D call TRBD1 (5 bases). This CDR3 is 17 amino acids long. V lost 1 base to trimming and J lost 1 base, with 19 bases between them. CDR1 is GTSNPN and CDR2 is SVGIG in the germline V gene (reference sequence).